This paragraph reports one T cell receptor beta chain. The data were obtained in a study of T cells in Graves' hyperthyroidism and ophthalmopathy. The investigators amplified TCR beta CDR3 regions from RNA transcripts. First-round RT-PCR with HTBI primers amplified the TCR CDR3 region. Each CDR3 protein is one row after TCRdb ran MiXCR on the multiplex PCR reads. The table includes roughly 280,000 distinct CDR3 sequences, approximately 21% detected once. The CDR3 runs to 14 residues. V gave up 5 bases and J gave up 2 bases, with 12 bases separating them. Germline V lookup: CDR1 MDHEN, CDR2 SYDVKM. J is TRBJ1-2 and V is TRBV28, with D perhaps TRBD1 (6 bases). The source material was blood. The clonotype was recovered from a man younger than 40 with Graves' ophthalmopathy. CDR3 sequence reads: CASSPGTRNYGYTF. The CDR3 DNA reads TGTGCCAGCAGTCCCGGGACACGCAACTATGGCTACACCTTC.